This T cell receptor beta chain came from a study of T cells after posttransplantation cyclophosphamide. Here immunoSEQ multiplex PCR was the method, and the copy in TCRdb shows in-frame clones only, minus some. The sample consists of about 30,000 clones, 75% to 95% of them appearing once. The V and J ends lost 5 bases and 2 bases, in that order; junction bases with no gene match: 8. The CDR3 length is 15 residues. Germline values: CDR1 SGHTA, CDR2 FQGNSA. The study's findings and limits: TRB overlap between skin or GI tissue T cells and blood was limited. Donor CD8+ memory clones often dominated recipient blood repertoires at later times. Recipient CMV seropositivity and CMV reactivation strongly tracked TRB clonality.

About this clone: Antigen specificity is unknown.

The naive gate required viable CD3+CD4+ or CD3+CD8+ cells with CCR7+CD45RA+CD45RO-CD95-CD27+CD28+ phenotype. This related bone marrow graft donor gave peripheral blood on the day of marrow donation. Input material: naive CD4+ T cells sorted from blood. The chain uses TRBV7-2 and TRBJ1-1; 7 nucleotides agree with TRBD1. The receptor was derived from a man aged 30 to 39 in good health and a related stem cell transplant donor. In nucleotides, the CDR3 is TGTGCCAGCAGCCCTCCGACAGGGACTAACACTGAAGCTTTCTTT. The encoded protein is CASSPPTGTNTEAFF. The full variable domain, its missing parts supplied by reference TRBV7-2 and TRBJ1-1, is GAGVSQSPSNKVTEKGKDVELRCDPISGHTALYWYRQSLGQGLEFLIYFQGNSAPDKSGLPSDRFSAERTGGSVSTLTIQRTQQEDSAVYLCASSPPTGTNTEAFFGQGTRLTVV.